This T cell receptor (beta chain) was retrieved from a study of graft-versus-host responses after intestinal transplantation. Assay: immunoSEQ multiplex PCR; the TCRdb copy retains only in-frame clones and omits some. Of roughly 110,000 clones listed, around 90% are singletons. Notes on this clone: Its specificity is not known. At the DNA level, this CDR3 is encoded by other sequences in the same sample as well.

The V end was cut by 0 bases, the J end by 1 base, with 5 bases between. The CDR3 has 14 residues. Germline V gives CDR1 SGHRS, CDR2 YFSETQ. Sequenced material: unstimulated CD4+ T cells sorted from spleen or lymph node cells, taken before transplant. V gene TRBV5-1 combines with J gene TRBJ1-3; TRBD1 might be the D (5 bases). The receptor was isolated from a human donor who was the organ donor for an intestinal transplant. CDR3 in amino acids: CASSLGTSGNTIYF. The CDR3, as DNA: TGCGCCAGCAGCTTGGGGACATCTGGAAACACCATATATTTT.